The 18 T cell receptor beta chains below were found in one sample sequenced in a study of Tregs in tolerant kidney transplant recipients. Related graft donors supplied nonmyeloablative bone marrow transplants, and mixed chimerism was transient. Only in-frame clones appear in the TCRdb table, and some are missing; sequencing was by immunoSEQ multiplex PCR. The sample records approximately 60,000 clones, over 75% being singletons. The material sequenced was CD4+ T cells from blood (PBMCs), taken 6 months after the transplant. These receptors originate from a human patient who received a combined kidney and bone marrow transplant. Some T cells here may be from the graft donor.

The chain has TRBV19 and TRBJ1-5; the D gene is possibly TRBD1 (5 bases). The CDR3 extends over 17 amino acids. Trimming left V 0 bases short and J 0 bases short, with 12 bases between. The germline V gene has CDR1 LNHDA and CDR2 SQIVND (reference sequence). CDR3 DNA: TGTGCCAGTAGTATAGATCGGGGGTTTGATAGCAATCAGCCCCAGCATTTT. Amino acids: CASSIDRGFDSNQPQHF.

This sequence joins TRBV2 and TRBJ1-2; 8 bases match TRBD1. Germline assignment: CDR1 SNHLY and CDR2 FYNNEI. This CDR3 is built from 13 residues. Trimming at V came to 4 bases and at J to 4 bases, leaving 2 bases not matched to a gene. CDR3 coding DNA: TGTGCCAGCAGTGCCGACAGGGGCTATGGCTACACCTTC. Amino acid sequence: CASSADRGYGYTF.

V usage is TRBV27 and J usage is TRBJ2-5, with 7 bases lining up with TRBD1. V lost 5 bases and J lost 13; bases outside the gene matches: 16. The CDR3 is 14 residues long. The V gene's germline CDR1 is MNHEY and CDR2 SMNVEV (reference sequence). CDR3 DNA sequence: TGTGCCAGCAGTCGTGACAGGGTATCTCCCGAGTGGTACTTC. Residues: CASSRDRVSPEWYF.

This chain connects TRBV6-1 to TRBJ1-5, with 10 positions matching TRBD1. This CDR3 contains 17 residues. With 4 bases clipped from V and 0 bases from J, the junction kept 6 bases outside the gene matches. The V gene's germline CDR1 is MNHNS and CDR2 SASEGT. The CDR3: CASSGTGGSYSNQPQHF. CDR3 bases: TGTGCCAGCAGTGGGACAGGGGGTTCCTATAGCAATCAGCCCCAGCATTTT.

The chain links TRBV6-5 to TRBJ2-1, with D unclear. CDR3 size: 16 residues. CDR1 and CDR2 from the germline V gene are MNHEY and SVGAGI. V lost 4 bases, J lost 0 bases, and 13 bases lay in between. The CDR3 DNA reads as TGTGCCAGCAGTTTCATAGCTCATAGCTCCTACAATGAGCAGTTCTTC. It specifies CASSFIAHSSYNEQFF.

The chain has TRBV30 and TRBJ2-7, with TRBD1 matching 7 bases. Unmatched junction bases numbered 10, after V lost 7 bases and J lost 4 bases. The length of the CDR3 is 13 residues. Germline V gene lookup returns CDR1 GTSNPN and CDR2 SVGIG (reference sequence). The chain's CDR3 is CAYSSGQWYEQYF. Here the CDR3 DNA reads TGTGCCTACTCTTCGGGACAGTGGTACGAGCAGTACTTC.

The chain couples TRBV14 to TRBJ1-1, with D unclear. The germline V gene has CDR1 SGHDN and CDR2 FVKESK. Trimming left V 0 bases short and J 7 bases short, with 12 bases between. The CDR3 runs 14 residues. The CDR3 nucleotides are TGTGCCAGCAGCCAAGATACGAACTACAATGAAGCTTTCTTT. It encodes CASSQDTNYNEAFF.

This clone was picked up a small number of times. This sequence joins TRBV21-1 and TRBJ2-1; the table's D call of TRBD1 was not tested on the DNA. TRBV21-1 is flagged as a pseudogene. This CDR3 is 15 amino acids long. This CDR3 is CASNETVLAYNEQFF. The CDR3 region has the DNA TGTGCCAGCAACGAGACAGTTCTGGCCTACAATGAGCAGTTCTTC.

The gene calls are TRBV2 and TRBJ1-6; the match to TRBD1 covers 8 bases. Germline assignment: CDR1 SNHLY and CDR2 FYNNEI. The CDR3 has 16 residues. V shed 3 bases and J 8 bases; nucleotides not matched to a gene: 9. CDR3 sequence reads: CASSDPGQGGHSPLHF. The CDR3 DNA follows: TGTGCCAGCAGTGACCCCGGACAGGGAGGGCATTCACCCCTCCACTTT.

The V call is TRBV5-1, the J call TRBJ2-2; D is undetermined. Per the germline V gene, CDR1 is SGHRS and CDR2 is YFSETQ. The CDR3 loop spans 14 amino acids. V was cut by 0 bases and J by 5 bases, with 8 bases left in between. In DNA form, the CDR3 reads TGCGCCAGCAGCTTGGTTCAGGAAACCGGGGAGCTGTTTTTT. Amino acid sequence: CASSLVQETGELFF.

This chain uses TRBV6-5 with TRBJ1-5; D gene unclear. The germline V gene encodes CDR1 MNHEY and CDR2 SVGAGI. The CDR3 runs 15 residues. Trimming stripped 2 bases from V and 0 bases from J, with 8 bases between. The CDR3: CASSYLGDSNQPQHF. CDR3 DNA: TGTGCCAGCAGTTACCTCGGGGATAGCAATCAGCCCCAGCATTTT.

This chain uses TRBV7-9 with TRBJ1-2, with D unresolved. The CDR3 extends over 11 amino acids. Germline loops: CDR1 SEHNR, CDR2 FQNEAQ (reference sequence). Trimming cost V 4 bases and J 8 bases, with 8 bases left between them. In DNA form, the CDR3 reads TGTGCCAGCAGCTCCCTGAGCGGCTACACCTTC. It specifies CASSSLSGYTF. Together with reference TRBV7-9 and TRBJ1-2, the CDR3 gives the full variable domain: DTGVSQNPRHKITKRGQNVTFRCDPISEHNRLYWYRQTLGQGPEFLTYFQNEAQLEKSRLLSDRFSAERPKGSFSTLEIQRTEQGDSAMYLCASSSLSGYTFGSGTRLTVV.

CDR3 bases: TGTGCCAGCAGCCTCCAACTCGGGACAGCGAACACTGAAGCTTTCTTT. Translation gives CASSLQLGTANTEAFF. The V call is TRBV4-2, the J call TRBJ1-1; 7 bases agree with TRBD1. Germline V CDR1 and CDR2: LGHNA, YNFKEQ. Trimming cost V 4 bases and J 1 base; bases outside gene matches: 9. The CDR3 has 16 residues.

The chain is built from TRBV29-1 and TRBJ1-5; possible D gene TRBD1, 5 bases. Trimming shortened V by 4 bases and J by 5 bases, and 12 bases separated the two germline ends. Germline V gene sequence: CDR1 SQVTM, CDR2 ANQGSEA. The CDR3 totals 13 residues. The CDR3 DNA reads TGCAGCGTTGTGATCGGGGGGGATCAGCCCCAGCATTTT. As protein: CSVVIGGDQPQHF.

This rearrangement joins TRBV7-7 to TRBJ2-7, with D perhaps TRBD2 (6 bases). V was clipped by 1 base and J by 5 bases, with 9 bases between them. CDR1 and CDR2 (germline): SSHAT, FNYEAQ (reference sequence). The CDR3 length is 13 residues. The DNA for the CDR3 is TGTGCCAGCAGCTTAGAAGGAGGGCACGAGCAGTACTTC. It yields the protein CASSLEGGHEQYF.

The rearrangement uses TRBV7-3 and TRBJ2-3; no clear D. Germline assignment: CDR1 SGHTA and CDR2 FQGTGA. The V end was cut by 4 bases, the J end by 11 bases, with 13 bases between. This CDR3 is built from 12 residues. The CDR3 coding sequence is TGTGCCAGCAGCTCAATTTTCGGTGAGCAGTATTTT. Residues: CASSSIFGEQYF. Looking up the rest from reference TRBV7-3 and TRBJ2-3 gives the full variable domain: GAGVSQTPSNKVTEKGKYVELRCDPISGHTALYWYRQSLGQGPEFLIYFQGTGAADDSGLPNDRFFAVRPEGSVSTLKIQRTERGDSAVYLCASSSIFGEQYFGPGTRLTVL.

V usage is TRBV28 and J usage is TRBJ2-6, with 11 bases aligning to TRBD1. The CDR3 extends over 18 amino acids. V lost 9 bases and J lost 4; bases outside the gene matches: 14. Germline V CDR1 and CDR2: MDHEN, SYDVKM. The CDR3 loop reads CASEDRGRGLRGANVLTF. In DNA, the CDR3 is TGTGCCAGTGAGGACAGGGGGCGCGGGTTGAGAGGGGCCAACGTCCTGACTTTC.

This chain joins TRBV18 and TRBJ1-4, with D possibly matching TRBD1 (6 bases). V was trimmed by 4 bases and J by 8 bases, leaving 14 bases between them. The CDR3 has 14 residues. The V gene's germline CDR1 is KGHSH and CDR2 LQKENI. The CDR3 sequence: CASSRSGQMEKLFF. The CDR3 DNA reads TGTGCCAGCTCACGAAGCGGACAGATGGAAAAACTGTTTTTT.